This TCR beta chain was recorded in a study of cytomegalovirus exposure and HLA in healthy donors. Study-level background: Of a few hundred genotyped donors, 81% grouped in the Caucasian-associated ancestry cluster. General study points: Solely CMV serostatus was available to characterize immune exposure.

The PCR contained 60 Vbeta and 13 Jbeta primers. Data came from immunoSEQ multiplex PCR; TCRdb stores just in-frame clones and leaves some out. The sample records tens of thousands of clones, more than 60% being singletons. Note on this clone: Its specificity is not known.

V trimming: 1 base; J trimming: 2 bases; junction bases outside the gene matches: 2. Per the germline V gene, CDR1 is MNHNS and CDR2 is SASEGT. The CDR3 loop spans 15 amino acids. The V gene is TRBV6-1, the J gene TRBJ2-5; 9 bases match TRBD2. The clonotype was recovered from a man between 45 and 60 years old in good health and CMV-seropositive. Sequenced material: PBMCs. CDR3 sequence: CASSEELAGQETQYF. The CDR3, as DNA: TGTGCCAGCAGTGAAGAGCTAGCGGGGCAAGAGACCCAGTACTTC.